Following are 18 T cell receptor beta chains from one sample sequenced in a study of post-analysis software for immune sequencing data. Findings and caveats of the study: There were roughly five TRBV segments more frequent in patients than controls, and TRBV5-6, TRBV5-1 and TRBV20-1 were among them.

No antigens are known for them. TCR beta cDNA libraries had unique molecular identifiers. One entry per CDR3 protein, called by TCRdb with MiXCR from the PCR reads. The sample records 650,000 to 850,000 distinct CDR3 sequences, 46% being singletons. Sequencing was performed on blood. The receptor set was obtained from a girl aged 5-17 years with multiple sclerosis.

The rearrangement links TRBV7-3 to TRBJ2-3, with 9 bases aligning to TRBD1. The CDR3 is made up of 15 amino acids. Germline V gene sequence: CDR1 SGHTA, CDR2 FQGTGA. J lost 5 bases, V lost 6 bases, and 9 bases had no gene match. The CDR3 DNA follows: TGTGCCAGCAGGGCAACAGGGGGCGCGGGAGATACGCAGTATTTT. Translation: CASRATGGAGDTQYF.

This chain uses TRBV19 with TRBJ1-2; D uncertain. The V end was cut by 6 bases, the J end by 10 bases, with 15 bases between. The germline V gene encodes CDR1 LNHDA and CDR2 SQIVND (reference sequence). The CDR3 extends over 12 amino acids. CDR3 in DNA: TGTGCCAGTAGCTCCGGAGAGAGCCCCTACACCTTC. Protein: CASSSGESPYTF.

The rearrangement joins TRBV28 to TRBJ2-7, with D possibly being TRBD1 (5 bases). The CDR3 consists of 12 residues. The ends were cut back, 5 bases at V and 6 bases at J, with 11 bases in the middle. Germline assignment: CDR1 MDHEN and CDR2 SYDVKM. CDR3 sequence (DNA): TGTGCCAGCAGTCCCCCAGGGATCGAGCAGTACTTC. Protein: CASSPPGIEQYF.

This clonotype was counted a few times. The chain employs TRBV28 and TRBJ2-3; 12 bases fit TRBD2. Germline-derived CDR1 and CDR2 are MDHEN and SYDVKM. The CDR3 totals 18 residues. Trimming took 4 bases from V and 0 from J; bases not matched to a gene: 8. DNA of the CDR3: TGTGCCAGCAGTTCCAGACTAGCGGGAGCCTCTAGCACAGATACGCAGTATTTT. Translated: CASSSRLAGASSTDTQYF.

This clonotype has just a few counts. The V and J genes are TRBV27 and TRBJ1-2; D is unclear. The CDR3 has 13 amino acids. V was shortened by 0 bases and J by 8 bases, with 10 bases between the two germline ends. Germline values: CDR1 MNHEY, CDR2 SMNVEV (reference sequence). CDR3 DNA: TGTGCCAGCAGTTTATCAGCCGGGGTCGGCTACACCTTC. It yields the protein CASSLSAGVGYTF.

The V gene is TRBV4-1, the J gene TRBJ2-7, with D maybe TRBD1 (6 bases). The DNA end is a closer match to TRBJ2-5, so the J assignment may be wrong. Germline V lookup: CDR1 MGHRA, CDR2 YSYEKL. This CDR3 is 18 amino acids long. CDR3 sequence: CASSKTAIRTATAETQYF. The CDR3 nucleotides read TGCGCCAGCAGCAAAACTGCGATTCGGACAGCCACCGCGGAGACCCAGTACTTC.

The CDR3 DNA follows: TGTGCCAGCAGTTACGATGGAGATTCATACAATGAGCAGTTCTTC. It codes for CASSYDGDSYNEQFF. The chain combines TRBV6-2 or TRBV6-3 with TRBJ2-1, with D unclear. Germline values: CDR1 MNHEY, CDR2 SVGEGT. The CDR3 covers 15 residues. V was cut by 2 bases and J by 4 bases, with 12 bases left in between.

This sequence joins TRBV7-2 and TRBJ1-4, with 11 nucleotides matching TRBD1. The CDR3 runs 17 residues. Germline lookup yields CDR1 SGHTA and CDR2 FQGNSA. Germline trimming cut 5 bases from V and 3 bases from J; bases unmatched to any gene: 8. The CDR3 loop is CASSPGQGAQANEKLFF. CDR3 coding DNA: TGTGCCAGCAGCCCCGGACAGGGGGCGCAGGCTAATGAAAAACTGTTTTTT.

This clonotype has more than one count but fewer than ten. The chain recombines TRBV7-2 with TRBJ2-3, with D maybe TRBD2 (6 bases). Germline V gives CDR1 SGHTA, CDR2 FQGNSA. V was clipped by 4 bases and J by 3 bases, with 8 bases between them. This CDR3 is built from 13 residues. For the CDR3, the DNA is TGTGCCAGCAGCTCCGGGACTACAGATACGCAGTATTTT. It codes for CASSSGTTDTQYF. The whole variable domain, remainder taken from reference TRBV7-2 and TRBJ2-3, is GAGVSQSPSNKVTEKGKDVELRCDPISGHTALYWYRQSLGQGLEFLIYFQGNSAPDKSGLPSDRFSAERTGGSVSTLTIQRTQQEDSAVYLCASSSGTTDTQYFGPGTRLTVL.

This clonotype was counted only a few times. The chain combines TRBV12-3 or TRBV12-4 with TRBJ2-5; D perhaps matches TRBD1 (6 bases). V was pared by 2 bases and J by 11 bases, with 18 bases between. This CDR3 region has 14 residues. CDR3 sequence (DNA): TGTGCCAGCAGTTTATCCTACAGGGTTAGGGAGCAGTACTTC. This gives the protein CASSLSYRVREQYF.

The V gene is TRBV7-2, the J gene TRBJ1-1; perhaps TRBD1 as D (5 bases). V shed 8 bases and J shed 4 bases, with 17 bases lying between them. Germline values: CDR1 SGHTA, CDR2 FQGNSA. The CDR3 runs 14 residues. The CDR3 region is CASRPGPGGTEAFF. The CDR3 DNA follows: TGTGCCAGCCGACCGGGCCCTGGGGGCACTGAAGCTTTCTTT.

This clonotype was counted ten times or more. The chain is built from TRBV5-1 and TRBJ2-3; 11 bases are shared with TRBD2. This CDR3 spans 16 amino acids. Looked up from germline, CDR1 is SGHRS and CDR2 is YFSETQ. Losses at the gene ends were 2 bases for V and 0 bases for J; bases not matched to a gene: 2. This chain's CDR3 is CASSFRLAGSTDTQYF. In DNA form, the CDR3 reads TGCGCCAGCAGCTTTCGACTAGCGGGAAGCACAGATACGCAGTATTTT.

The chain carries TRBV4-3 and TRBJ2-7; 9 bases fit TRBD2. The length of the CDR3 is 15 residues. Trimming took 0 bases from V and 3 from J; bases not matched to a gene: 3. Germline V lookup: CDR1 LGHNA, CDR2 YSLEER. The CDR3 region is CASSQDGLASYEQYF. CDR3 sequence (DNA): TGCGCCAGCAGCCAAGACGGACTAGCGAGCTACGAGCAGTACTTC.

V gene TRBV5-1 combines with J gene TRBJ1-5; a possible D gene is TRBD1 (5 bases). Trimming took off 0 bases at V and 8 bases at J, with 12 bases between the two ends. Germline CDR1 SGHRS, CDR2 YFSETQ. The CDR3 has 14 residues. CDR3 sequence (DNA): TGCGCCAGCAGCTTGGAGGGGATTCAGGAGCCCCAGCATTTT. Protein sequence: CASSLEGIQEPQHF.

The gene calls are TRBV6-1 and TRBJ1-1, with TRBD1 as a possible D gene (6 bases). The germline gives CDR1 MNHNS, CDR2 SASEGT. There are 14 residues in the CDR3. V shed 7 bases and J shed 2 bases, with 14 bases lying between them. As DNA, the CDR3 is TGTGCCAGCACCTACAGGGACCTTAACACTGAAGCTTTCTTT. Translating it yields CASTYRDLNTEAFF.

This clonotype was recorded a few times. The chain links TRBV6-1 to TRBJ2-3, with 9 bases fitting TRBD2. V shed 4 bases, J shed 4 bases, and the junction held 6 bases outside the gene matches. There are 15 residues in the CDR3. The germline V gene encodes CDR1 MNHNS and CDR2 SASEGT. CDR3 loop: CASSVSGRWSDTQYF. The DNA of the CDR3 is TGTGCCAGCAGTGTCAGCGGGAGGTGGTCAGATACGCAGTATTTT.

This clonotype has just a few counts. This chain joins TRBV4-2 and TRBJ1-1; D remains unclear. The V gene's germline CDR1 is LGHNA and CDR2 YNFKEQ. The ends were cut back, 6 bases at V and 7 bases at J, with 12 bases in the middle. The CDR3 extends over 12 amino acids. CDR3 bases: TGTGCCAGCAGGGTAGGGTCGGGTGAAGCTTTCTTT. Residues: CASRVGSGEAFF.

V usage is TRBV6-5 and J usage is TRBJ1-5; 7 positions match TRBD1. J gave up 3 bases and V 2 bases, and 13 bases lay outside the gene matches. CDR1 is MNHEY and CDR2 is SVGAGI in the germline V gene. The CDR3 is 18 residues long. CDR3 residues: CASSYTPTGEIFNQPQHF. For the CDR3, the DNA is TGTGCCAGCAGTTACACACCCACAGGGGAGATTTTCAATCAGCCCCAGCATTTT.